This T cell receptor (beta chain) emerged from a study of metastatic and nonmetastatic thyroid tumors. No treatment of any kind had been given to any patient before thyroid surgery. The CDR3 totals 13 residues. The junction had 2 bases not matched to a gene; V was cut back by 4 bases and J by 5 bases. The germline gives CDR1 SGDLS, CDR2 YYNGEE. In its sample, this clone was seen many times. The target antigen is unknown. TCRdb reprocessed the PCR reads via MiXCR. The table lists under 75,000 clones, roughly a sixth of them singletons. Overall study findings and caveats: When malignant thyroid tumors were compared with benign nodules, TCR beta diversity was reportedly significantly higher in the malignant tumors. This held in both blood and tumor samples.

V usage is TRBV9 and J usage is TRBJ2-1; 8 nucleotides agree with TRBD2. Material: blood. This sequence originates from a female donor with papillary thyroid cancer or a benign thyroid nodule (not recorded which). Some clones in this sample may be carry-over from other donors' samples. This CDR3 reads CASSREGNNEQFF. In DNA form, the CDR3 reads TGTGCCAGCAGCCGGGAGGGAAACAATGAGCAGTTCTTC.